The T cell receptor (beta chain) described here comes from a study of cytomegalovirus exposure and HLA in healthy donors. Turning to the study itself: The study placed around 80% of its 398 genotyped donors in the Caucasian-associated ancestry cluster. Study-wide results and limits: Most sequenced TCRs were rare (though some public TCRs occurred in many donors). In vitro assays verified that a few CMV-associated chains recognized CMV antigens specifically. A later analysis reported that several of the most significant clusters appeared to be linked to common viral pathogens, among them Epstein-Barr virus.

The CDR3 sequence is 14 residues long. The junction had 8 bases not matched to a gene; V was cut back by 5 bases and J by 7 bases. Germline lookup yields CDR1 SGHRS and CDR2 YFSETQ. As concerns this clone: Its antigen is undetermined.

PCR was performed using 60 Vbeta and 13 Jbeta primers. TCRdb's table, derived via immunoSEQ multiplex PCR, lists solely in-frame clones and lacks some. The repertoire consists of over 110,000 clones, with around 78% occurring once and the leading ten covering approximately 5.6%. The chain recombines TRBV5-1 with TRBJ2-2; TRBD2 aligns across 7 bases. This clonotype originated in a woman aged 40 to 55 in good health and CMV-seropositive. Sequencing input: PBMCs. The CDR3 is CASRPGTTYGELFF. CDR3 coding DNA: TGCGCCAGCAGGCCCGGGACTACATACGGGGAGCTGTTTTTT.